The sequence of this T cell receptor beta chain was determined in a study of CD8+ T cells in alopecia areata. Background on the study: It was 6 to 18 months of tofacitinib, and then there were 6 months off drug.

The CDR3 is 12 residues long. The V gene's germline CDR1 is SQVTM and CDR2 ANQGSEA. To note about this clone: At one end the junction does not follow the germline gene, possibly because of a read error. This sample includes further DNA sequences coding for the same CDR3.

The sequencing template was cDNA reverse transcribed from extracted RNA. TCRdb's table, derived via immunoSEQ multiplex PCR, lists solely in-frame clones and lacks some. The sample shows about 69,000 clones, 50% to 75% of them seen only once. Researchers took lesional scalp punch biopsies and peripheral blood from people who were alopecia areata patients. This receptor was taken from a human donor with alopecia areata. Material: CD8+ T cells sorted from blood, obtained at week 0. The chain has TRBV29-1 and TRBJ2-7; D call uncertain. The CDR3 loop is CSVATAEYEQYF. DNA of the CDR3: TGCAGTGTTGCTACAGCTGAGTACGAGCAGTACTTC.